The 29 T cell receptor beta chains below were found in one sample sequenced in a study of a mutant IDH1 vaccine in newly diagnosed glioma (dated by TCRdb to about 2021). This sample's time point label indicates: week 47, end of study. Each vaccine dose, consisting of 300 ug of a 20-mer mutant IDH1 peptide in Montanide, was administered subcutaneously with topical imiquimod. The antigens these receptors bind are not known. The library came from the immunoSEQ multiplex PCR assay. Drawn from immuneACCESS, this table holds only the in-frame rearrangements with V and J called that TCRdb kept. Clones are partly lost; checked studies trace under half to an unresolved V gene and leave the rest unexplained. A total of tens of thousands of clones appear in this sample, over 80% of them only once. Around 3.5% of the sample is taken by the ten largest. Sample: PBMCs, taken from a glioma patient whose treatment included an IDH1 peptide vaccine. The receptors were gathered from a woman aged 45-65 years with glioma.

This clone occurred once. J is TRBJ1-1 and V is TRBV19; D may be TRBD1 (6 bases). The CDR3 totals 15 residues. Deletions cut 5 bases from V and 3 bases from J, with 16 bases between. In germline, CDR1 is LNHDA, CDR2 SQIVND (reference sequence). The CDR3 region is CASSGLQGRYTEAFF. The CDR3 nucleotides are TGTGCCAGTAGTGGATTACAGGGTAGGTACACTGAAGCTTTCTTT.

The CDR3 reads CASSGNTKETQYF. The CDR3 nucleotides are TGTGCCAGCAGCGGTAACACGAAAGAGACCCAGTACTTC. This sequence joins TRBV5-4 and TRBJ2-5, with unresolved D. CDR1 and CDR2 from the germline V gene are SGHNT and YYREEE (reference sequence). The CDR3 loop spans 13 amino acids. V lost 4 bases and J 3 bases, leaving 10 bases between the germline ends.

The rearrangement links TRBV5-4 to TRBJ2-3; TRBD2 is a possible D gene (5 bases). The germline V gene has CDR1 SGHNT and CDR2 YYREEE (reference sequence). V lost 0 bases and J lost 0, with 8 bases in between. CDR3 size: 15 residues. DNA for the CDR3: TGTGCCAGCAGCTTGGCCAGGACTAGCACAGATACGCAGTATTTT. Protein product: CASSLARTSTDTQYF.

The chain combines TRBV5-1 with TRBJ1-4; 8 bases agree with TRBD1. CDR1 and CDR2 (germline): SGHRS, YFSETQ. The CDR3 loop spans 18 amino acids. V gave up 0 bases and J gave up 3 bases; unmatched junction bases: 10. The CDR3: CASSLDRGGLLSNEKLFF. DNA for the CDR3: TGCGCCAGCAGCTTGGACAGGGGGGGCCTTTTGTCTAATGAAAAACTGTTTTTT.

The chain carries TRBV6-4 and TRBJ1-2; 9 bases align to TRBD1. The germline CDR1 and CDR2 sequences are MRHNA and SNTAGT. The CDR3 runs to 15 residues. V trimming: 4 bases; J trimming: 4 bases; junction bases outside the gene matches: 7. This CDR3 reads CASSVTQGAPYGYTF. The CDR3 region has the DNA TGTGCCAGCAGTGTAACACAGGGGGCTCCCTATGGCTACACCTTC.

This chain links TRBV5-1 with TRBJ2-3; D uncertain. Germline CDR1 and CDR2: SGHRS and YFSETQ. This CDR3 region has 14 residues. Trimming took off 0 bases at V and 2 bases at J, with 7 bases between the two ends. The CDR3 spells CASSLGTVTDTQYF. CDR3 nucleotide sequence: TGCGCCAGCAGCTTGGGAACGGTCACAGATACGCAGTATTTT.

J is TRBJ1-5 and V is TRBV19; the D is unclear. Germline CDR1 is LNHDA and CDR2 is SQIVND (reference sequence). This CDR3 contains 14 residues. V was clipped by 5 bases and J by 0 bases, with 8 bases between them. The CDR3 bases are TGTGCCAGTAGTTTCCCTTATAGCAATCAGCCCCAGCATTTT. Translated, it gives CASSFPYSNQPQHF.

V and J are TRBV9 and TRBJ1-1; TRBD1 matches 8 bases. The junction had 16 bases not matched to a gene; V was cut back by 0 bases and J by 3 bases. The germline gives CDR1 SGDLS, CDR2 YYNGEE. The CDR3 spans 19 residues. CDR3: CASSVAPLDRVRSDTEAFF. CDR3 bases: TGTGCCAGCAGCGTAGCACCCCTGGACAGGGTGAGATCGGACACTGAAGCTTTCTTT.

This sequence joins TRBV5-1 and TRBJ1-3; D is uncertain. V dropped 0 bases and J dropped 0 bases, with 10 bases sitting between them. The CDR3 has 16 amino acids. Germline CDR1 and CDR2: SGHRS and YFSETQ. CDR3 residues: CASSLGGMISGNTIYF. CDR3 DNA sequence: TGCGCCAGCAGCTTGGGTGGCATGATCTCTGGAAACACCATATATTTT.

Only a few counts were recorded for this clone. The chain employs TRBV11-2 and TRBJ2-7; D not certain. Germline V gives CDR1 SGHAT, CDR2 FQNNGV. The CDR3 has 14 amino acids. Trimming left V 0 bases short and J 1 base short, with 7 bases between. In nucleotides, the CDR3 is TGTGCCAGCAGCTTAGATGGTCCGTCCTACGAGCAGTACTTC. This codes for CASSLDGPSYEQYF.

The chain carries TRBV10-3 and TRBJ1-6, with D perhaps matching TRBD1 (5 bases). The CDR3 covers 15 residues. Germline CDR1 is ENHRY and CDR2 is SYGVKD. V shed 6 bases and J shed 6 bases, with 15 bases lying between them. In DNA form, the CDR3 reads TGTGCCATCAGCGAGGCGGGGGGGATTAATTCACCCCTCCACTTT. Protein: CAISEAGGINSPLHF.

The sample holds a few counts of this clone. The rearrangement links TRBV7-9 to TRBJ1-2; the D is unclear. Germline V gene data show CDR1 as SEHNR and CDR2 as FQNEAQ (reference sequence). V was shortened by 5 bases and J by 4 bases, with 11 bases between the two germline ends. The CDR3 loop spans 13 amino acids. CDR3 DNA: TGTGCCAGCAGCCCGAACTGGGTCTATGGCTACACCTTC. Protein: CASSPNWVYGYTF.

CDR3 DNA sequence: TGTGCCAGCAGCCAAACAGTCCGATCTTACGAGCAGTACTTC. Its translation: CASSQTVRSYEQYF. This chain connects TRBV14 to TRBJ2-7; D call uncertain. The CDR3 spans 14 residues. Germline V gene sequence: CDR1 SGHDN, CDR2 FVKESK. V lost 2 bases, J lost 4 bases, and 12 bases lay in between.

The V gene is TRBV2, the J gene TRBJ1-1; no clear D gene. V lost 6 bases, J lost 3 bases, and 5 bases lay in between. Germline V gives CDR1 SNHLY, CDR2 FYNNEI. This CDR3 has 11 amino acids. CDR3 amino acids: CASSYDTEAFF. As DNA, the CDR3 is TGTGCCAGCAGCTATGACACTGAAGCTTTCTTT.

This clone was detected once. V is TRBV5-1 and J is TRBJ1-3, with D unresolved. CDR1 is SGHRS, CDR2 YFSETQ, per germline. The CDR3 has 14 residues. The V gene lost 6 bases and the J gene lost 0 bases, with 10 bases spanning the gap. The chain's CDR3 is CASTEPGSGNTIYF. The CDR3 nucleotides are TGCGCCAGCACCGAGCCGGGCTCTGGAAACACCATATATTTT. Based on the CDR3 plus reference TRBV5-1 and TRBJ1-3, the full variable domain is KAGVTQTPRYLIKTRGQQVTLSCSPISGHRSVSWYQQTPGQGLQFLFEYFSETQRNKGNFPGRFSGRQFSNSRSEMNVSTLELGDSALYLCASTEPGSGNTIYFGEGSWLTVV.

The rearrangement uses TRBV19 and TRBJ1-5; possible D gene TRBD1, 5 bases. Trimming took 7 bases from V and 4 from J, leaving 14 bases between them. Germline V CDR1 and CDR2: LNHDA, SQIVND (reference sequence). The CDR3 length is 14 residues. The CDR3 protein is CASTPQQGNQPQHF. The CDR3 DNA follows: TGTGCCAGTACCCCCCAGCAGGGAAATCAGCCCCAGCATTTT.

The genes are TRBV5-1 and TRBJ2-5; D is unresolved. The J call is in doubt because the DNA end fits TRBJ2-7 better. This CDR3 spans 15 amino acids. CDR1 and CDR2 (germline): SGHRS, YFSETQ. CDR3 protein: CASSSLPTALYEQYF. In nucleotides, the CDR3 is TGCGCCAGCAGCTCCCTGCCTACGGCTCTCTACGAGCAGTACTTC.

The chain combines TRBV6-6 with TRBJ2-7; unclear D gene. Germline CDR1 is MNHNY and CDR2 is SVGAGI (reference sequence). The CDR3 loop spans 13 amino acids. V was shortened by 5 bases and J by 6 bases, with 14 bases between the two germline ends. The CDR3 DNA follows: TGTGCCAGCAGTCCACCTGGCTGGGGCGAGCAGTACTTC. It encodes CASSPPGWGEQYF.

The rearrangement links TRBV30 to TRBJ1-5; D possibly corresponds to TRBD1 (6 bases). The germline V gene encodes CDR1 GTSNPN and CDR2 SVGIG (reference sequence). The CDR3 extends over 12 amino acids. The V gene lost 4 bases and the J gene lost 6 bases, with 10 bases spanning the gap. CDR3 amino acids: CAWNKGGQPQHF. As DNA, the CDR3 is TGTGCCTGGAACAAAGGGGGTCAGCCCCAGCATTTT.

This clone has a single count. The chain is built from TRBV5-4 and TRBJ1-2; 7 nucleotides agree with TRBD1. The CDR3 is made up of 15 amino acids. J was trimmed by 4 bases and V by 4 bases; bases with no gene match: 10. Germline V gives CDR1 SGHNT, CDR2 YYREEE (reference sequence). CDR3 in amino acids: CASSQSADRAYGYTF. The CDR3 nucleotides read TGTGCCAGCAGCCAGAGCGCTGACAGGGCCTATGGCTACACCTTC.

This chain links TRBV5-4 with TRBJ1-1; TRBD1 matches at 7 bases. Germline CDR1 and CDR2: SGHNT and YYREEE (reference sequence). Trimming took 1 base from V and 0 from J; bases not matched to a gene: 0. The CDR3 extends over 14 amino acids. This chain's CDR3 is CASSLTGVNTEAFF. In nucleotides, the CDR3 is TGTGCCAGCAGCTTGACAGGGGTGAACACTGAAGCTTTCTTT.

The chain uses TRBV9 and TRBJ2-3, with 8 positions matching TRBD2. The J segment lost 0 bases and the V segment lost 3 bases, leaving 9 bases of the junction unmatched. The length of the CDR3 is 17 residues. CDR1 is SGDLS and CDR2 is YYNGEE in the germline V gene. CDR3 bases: TGTGCCAGCAGCGATAAACGGGGGGGCCGGAGCACAGATACGCAGTATTTT. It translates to CASSDKRGGRSTDTQYF.

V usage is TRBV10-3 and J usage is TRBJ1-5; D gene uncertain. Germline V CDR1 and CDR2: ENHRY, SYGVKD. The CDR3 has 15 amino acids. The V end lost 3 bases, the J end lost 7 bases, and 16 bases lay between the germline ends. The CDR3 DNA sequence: TGTGCCATCAGTGACTCGGGGAATTCGGTACAGCCCCAGCATTTT. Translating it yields CAISDSGNSVQPQHF.

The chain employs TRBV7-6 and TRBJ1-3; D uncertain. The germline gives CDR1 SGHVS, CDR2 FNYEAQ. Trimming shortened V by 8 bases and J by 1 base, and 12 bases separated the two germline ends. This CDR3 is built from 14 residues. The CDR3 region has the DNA TGTGCCAGCTCCCGGGGTAAATCTGGAAACACCATATATTTT. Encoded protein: CASSRGKSGNTIYF.

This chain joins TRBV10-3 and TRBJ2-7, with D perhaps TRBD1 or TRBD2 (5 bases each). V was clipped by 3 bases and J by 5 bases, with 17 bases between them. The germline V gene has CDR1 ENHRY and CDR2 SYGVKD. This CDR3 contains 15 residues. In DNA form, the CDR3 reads TGTGCCATCAGTGAAAGGAAGGGAGAGGGGAACGAGCAGTACTTC. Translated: CAISERKGEGNEQYF.

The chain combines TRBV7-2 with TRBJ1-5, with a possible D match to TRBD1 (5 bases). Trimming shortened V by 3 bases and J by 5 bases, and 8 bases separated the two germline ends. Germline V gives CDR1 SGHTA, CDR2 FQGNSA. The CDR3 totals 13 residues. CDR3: CASSLGGDQPQHF. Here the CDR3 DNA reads TGTGCCAGCAGCTTGGGGGGGGATCAGCCCCAGCATTTT.

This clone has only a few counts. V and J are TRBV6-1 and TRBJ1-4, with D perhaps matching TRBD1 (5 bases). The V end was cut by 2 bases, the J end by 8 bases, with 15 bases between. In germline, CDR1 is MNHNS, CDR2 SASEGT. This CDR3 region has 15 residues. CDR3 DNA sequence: TGTGCCAGCAGTGAAAAGCCCGCGGGGGGGGAAAAACTGTTTTTT. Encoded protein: CASSEKPAGGEKLFF.

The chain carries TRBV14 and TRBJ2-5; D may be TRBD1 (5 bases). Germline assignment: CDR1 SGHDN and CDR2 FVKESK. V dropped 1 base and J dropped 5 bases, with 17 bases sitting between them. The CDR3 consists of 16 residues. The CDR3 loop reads CASSQVGRTKGETQYF. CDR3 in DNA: TGTGCCAGCAGCCAAGTAGGGCGGACAAAGGGGGAGACCCAGTACTTC.

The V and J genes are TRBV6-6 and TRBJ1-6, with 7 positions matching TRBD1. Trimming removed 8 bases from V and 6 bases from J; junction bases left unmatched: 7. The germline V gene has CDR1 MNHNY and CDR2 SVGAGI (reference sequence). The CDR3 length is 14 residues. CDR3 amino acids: CASGSTGTNSPLHF. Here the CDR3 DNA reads TGTGCCAGCGGCTCGACAGGGACTAATTCACCCCTCCACTTT.